This record looks at one T cell receptor beta chain sequence and its context. What this receptor recognizes is not known. Per-nucleotide qualities are absent, and no much larger clonotype sits a single base away. Other DNA sequences in the same sample also yield this CDR3. These data come from a study of blood T cell repertoires in COVID-19 (dated by TCRdb to 2018 to 2020). Regarding the study in general: Samples from collaborators originated in the United States, Italy and Spain and spanned both the acute and convalescent phases of COVID-19. Sample metadata almost always included a de-identified subject ID, COVID-19 status, age in years and sex. The material from the prospective study consisted of cDNA or gDNA derived from T cells, B-cell-depleted T cells, or PBMCs. HLA class I and class II types, where available, came from metadata supplied by the sample provider rather than from assay-based typing. Subjects who had been exposed to COVID-19, were actively infected with it, or had recovered from it provided the deeply sampled blood TCRbeta repertoires that made up the dataset. The repertoires were released in a freely available public database meant as a resource for research on the immune response to SARS-CoV-2. Samples were obtained from the ongoing ImmuneRACE study (first 160 participants) and from about 1,300 subjects provided by 6 global collaborators. What the authors observed across the whole study: Clinical and demographic metadata were provided uncurated, with the amount varying by source and participant.

Reading from cysteine to phenylalanine, the CDR3 counts 14 amino acids. Of the read, only the CDR3 DNA is kept; its 42 bases are in frame from base 1. In the germline V gene, CDR1 corresponds to KGHSH and CDR2 to LQKENI. V loses 3 bases at its end and J loses 2 bases; junction bases beyond the gene matches: 2. Whole blood was collected in K2EDTA tubes by collaborating institutions according to the institutions' own protocols. Collaborator samples were shipped for TCRbeta analysis as frozen whole blood, isolated PBMCs, or DNA extracted from either sample type. TCRbeta CDR3 regions were amplified from genomic DNA using the immunoSEQ Assay, a bias-controlled multiplex PCR. Regarding the original processing steps: The number of nucleated cells in each sample was estimated from the amplification of reference gene primers within the assay. To quantify the absolute abundance of each unique TCRbeta CDR3 rearrangement, sequence reads were collapsed and filtered. Productive Simpson clonality was computed per sample as the square root of Simpson's diversity index over productive rearrangements. TCRdb re-hosts the immuneACCESS table, in-frame sequences only. Its copies lack some clones; in the studies checked, an unresolved V gene accounts for under half of them, and the cause for the rest is not known. D and trimming were read from the DNA, whereas the V and J calls and clone size are those reported in that table. The table for this sample lists some 210,000 clones; around 83% of them were counted only once. The ten largest account for under 3% of the sample.

Sequencing was performed on peripheral blood. This clonotype originated in a man aged 45-65 years with active or convalescent COVID-19. The rearranged segments are TRBV18 and TRBJ1-2; the central 8 bases match TRBD1. The nucleotides read TGTGCCAGCTCACCGGACAGGGCCAACTATGGCTACACCTTC. Translated, this is CASSPDRANYGYTF.